The 8 T cell receptor beta chains reported below all come from one sample, sequenced in a study of cytomegalovirus exposure and HLA in healthy donors (dated by TCRdb to about 2017). The library came from the immunoSEQ multiplex PCR assay. A mixture of 60 forward primers for TCR Vbeta segments and 13 reverse primers for TCR Jbeta segments was used in the multiplex PCR. TCRdb's version of the immuneACCESS table is confined to in-frame rearrangements and falls short of the full clone set. An unresolved V gene accounts for under half of the shortfall where checked; the remainder is of unknown origin. In this sample the table shows over 150,000 clones, 80% of which occur a single time. Under 7.5% of the sample belongs to the ten largest clones. Sequenced input: PBMCs. These receptors were taken from a man aged 30 to 39 in good health and CMV-seropositive.

The chain couples TRBV13 to TRBJ2-5, with 8 bases identical to TRBD1. V trimming: 8 bases; J trimming: 4 bases; junction bases outside the gene matches: 6. This CDR3 is 13 amino acids long. Germline V gene data show CDR1 as PRHDT and CDR2 as FYEKMQ (reference sequence). CDR3: CASGRGQRETQYF. Written as DNA, the CDR3 is TGTGCCAGCGGCAGGGGGCAACGAGAGACCCAGTACTTC.

The V and J genes are TRBV7-2 and TRBJ1-2; 8 positions match TRBD1. Germline assignment: CDR1 SGHTA and CDR2 FQGNSA. V lost 3 bases to trimming and J lost 4 bases; unmatched junction nucleotides: 7. The CDR3 runs 15 residues. The CDR3 bases are TGTGCCAGCAGCTTTGGCAGGGGGCCCCTCTATGGCTACACCTTC. Translating gives CASSFGRGPLYGYTF.

The chain has TRBV11-2 and TRBJ1-5; D not certain. From germline, CDR1 is SGHAT and CDR2 FQNNGV. Trimming took 4 bases from V and 9 from J, leaving 10 bases between them. CDR3 length: 12 amino acids. The CDR3, as DNA: TGTGCCAGCAGCTCGTCTCGGGGGCCCCAGCATTTT. This gives the protein CASSSSRGPQHF.

V usage is TRBV9 and J usage is TRBJ2-7; TRBD2 matches 12 bases. CDR3 length: 16 amino acids. The germline V gene has CDR1 SGDLS and CDR2 YYNGEE. Unmatched junction bases numbered 12, after V lost 4 bases and J lost 7 bases. Here the CDR3 DNA reads TGTGCCAGCAGCCCACGACTAGCGGGAGTCGAATGGGAGCAGTACTTC. This sequence encodes CASSPRLAGVEWEQYF.

The rearrangement uses TRBV7-9 and TRBJ1-1; 8 bases are shared with TRBD1. The CDR3 has 14 amino acids. Trimming cost V 7 bases and J 8 bases; bases outside gene matches: 12. Germline V lookup: CDR1 SEHNR, CDR2 FQNEAQ (reference sequence). As DNA, the CDR3 is TGTGCCAGCACCAATATGTCAGGGGGCTTGGAAGCTTTCTTT. Protein sequence: CASTNMSGGLEAFF.

This clone was detected a few times. The chain uses TRBV7-2 and TRBJ2-7; D is ambiguous. Germline CDR1 reads SGHTA; CDR2 reads FQGNSA. This CDR3 contains 13 residues. The ends were cut back, 7 bases at V and 3 bases at J, with 13 bases in the middle. The CDR3 sequence: CASTSGAIYEQYF. The DNA for the CDR3 is TGTGCCAGCACCTCCGGAGCTATCTACGAGCAGTACTTC.

This chain uses TRBV21-1 with TRBJ2-7; TRBD1, the table's D call, was not compared with the DNA. TRBV21-1 is a listed pseudogene. This CDR3 comprises 16 residues. The CDR3 DNA follows: TGTGCCAGCAGCAAAGGTGGGGCAGGCAGGCCCTACGAGCAGTACTTC. Translation gives CASSKGGAGRPYEQYF.

V and J are TRBV27 and TRBJ2-5, with D tentatively TRBD2 (6 bases). V was shortened by 0 bases and J by 5 bases, with 16 bases between the two germline ends. This CDR3 region has 16 residues. Germline lookup yields CDR1 MNHEY and CDR2 SMNVEV (reference sequence). The DNA of the CDR3 is TGTGCCAGCAGTTTATCGGTTGCGGGGTTAGTGGAGACCCAGTACTTC. The encoded protein is CASSLSVAGLVETQYF.